This section outlines one TCR beta chain sequence together with its context. Antigen specificity is unknown. These data are taken from a study of cytomegalovirus exposure and HLA in healthy donors. Study outcomes and limitations: Data from an earlier analysis indicated that most TCR beta V segments were productive either about 87% or about 30% of the time. Roughly even sequencing depth across donors was the assumption behind the presence/absence analyses. In a later analysis, a genetic analysis reported fewer productive-TCR N-insertions in an Asian-associated ancestry cluster than the cohort average.

The CDR3 consists of 13 residues. Deletions cut 2 bases from V and 4 bases from J, with 8 bases between. Looked up from germline, CDR1 is MNHNS and CDR2 is SASEGT. It was with 60 Vbeta and 13 Jbeta primers that the PCR ran. Some clones are missing from TCRdb's copy, which holds only in-frame ones; the method was immunoSEQ multiplex PCR. Here the sample spans 95,000 to 150,000 clones, roughly 80% being singletons. The source material was PBMCs. The chain carries TRBV6-1 and TRBJ1-2; D ambiguous. The receptor was derived from a man aged 55 to 70 in good health and CMV-seropositive. The CDR3 DNA follows: TGTGCCAGCAGTGAATACAGCCTCTATGGCTACACCTTC. As protein: CASSEYSLYGYTF.